These T cell receptor beta chains were read from a single sample in a study of shared clonotypes between healthy human individuals. Assay used: immunoSEQ multiplex PCR; TCRdb lists only in-frame clones, some missing. The data hold about 1.5 million clones, with nearly 99% observed a single time. Source material: naive CD4+ T cells sorted from blood. The receptors here all came from a man younger than 45 in good health. The CDR3 runs from the conserved cysteine through the conserved F or W. Fields, in order: V gene, D gene, J gene, CDR3 protein. D genes are given only for firm matches.

v_call: TRBV28
d_call: NA
j_call: TRBJ2-7
cdr3_aa: CASSRDRETNSYYEQYF

v_call: TRBV30
d_call: NA
j_call: TRBJ2-7
cdr3_aa: CAWSPGTPEQYF

v_call: TRBV9
d_call: NA
j_call: TRBJ2-3
cdr3_aa: CASSADPTDTQYF

v_call: TRBV4-1
d_call: NA
j_call: TRBJ2-7
cdr3_aa: CASSQDLTSEQYF

v_call: TRBV20-1
d_call: NA
j_call: TRBJ1-1
cdr3_aa: CSASRVEAFF

v_call: TRBV11-1
d_call: TRBD2
j_call: TRBJ2-7
cdr3_aa: CASSLGGRAHEQYF

v_call: TRBV2
d_call: NA
j_call: TRBJ1-6
cdr3_aa: CASSVYNSPLHF

v_call: TRBV10-3
d_call: NA
j_call: TRBJ2-3
cdr3_aa: CAISARDGNTDTQYF

v_call: TRBV27
d_call: TRBD1
j_call: TRBJ2-2
cdr3_aa: CASSLFSAGGTGELFF

v_call: TRBV11-3
d_call: TRBD2
j_call: TRBJ2-1
cdr3_aa: CASSPRGAGGSNEQFF

v_call: TRBV18
d_call: TRBD1
j_call: TRBJ2-7
cdr3_aa: CASSPTGPHISYEQYF

v_call: TRBV5-5
d_call: TRBD1
j_call: TRBJ2-7
cdr3_aa: CASSLAGTDTYEQYF

v_call: TRBV25-1
d_call: NA
j_call: TRBJ2-7
cdr3_aa: CASSRTYGEQYF

v_call: TRBV5-3
d_call: NA
j_call: TRBJ1-3
cdr3_aa: CARRSPTGSSGNTIYF

v_call: TRBV11-1
d_call: NA
j_call: TRBJ2-3
cdr3_aa: CASSLGKYKPSIDTQYF

v_call: TRBV18
d_call: NA
j_call: TRBJ2-2
cdr3_aa: CASSPRGYTGELFF

v_call: TRBV7-8
d_call: NA
j_call: TRBJ1-2
cdr3_aa: CASSLGQLRGYTF

v_call: TRBV28
d_call: NA
j_call: TRBJ2-7
cdr3_aa: CASRPQEELYEQYF

v_call: TRBV18
d_call: TRBD2
j_call: TRBJ2-7
cdr3_aa: CASSPRSSGSAHEQYF

v_call: TRBV20-1
d_call: NA
j_call: TRBJ2-1
cdr3_aa: CSARQVDEQFF

v_call: TRBV10-3
d_call: TRBD2
j_call: TRBJ2-7
cdr3_aa: CAISASPGLAGISYEQYF

v_call: TRBV5-1
d_call: NA
j_call: TRBJ2-7
cdr3_aa: CASSLGQAAREQYF

v_call: TRBV9
d_call: TRBD1
j_call: TRBJ1-2
cdr3_aa: CASSPRTGFGYTF

v_call: TRBV4-1
d_call: NA
j_call: TRBJ1-2
cdr3_aa: CASSQEIPRGMDGYTF

v_call: TRBV11-2
d_call: TRBD1
j_call: TRBJ2-7
cdr3_aa: CASSPSPWDRGFYEQYF

v_call: TRBV9
d_call: TRBD1
j_call: TRBJ1-2
cdr3_aa: CASSAHRDRGPYGYTF

v_call: TRBV6-5
d_call: TRBD1
j_call: TRBJ2-7
cdr3_aa: CASSRDRPYEQYF

v_call: TRBV18
d_call: NA
j_call: TRBJ2-5
cdr3_aa: CASSTYQETQYF

v_call: TRBV9
d_call: TRBD1
j_call: TRBJ1-3
cdr3_aa: CASSESRQGATSGNTIYF

v_call: TRBV29-1
d_call: TRBD1
j_call: TRBJ2-1
cdr3_aa: CSVPWDRGLDNEQFF

v_call: TRBV7-9
d_call: TRBD1
j_call: TRBJ1-3
cdr3_aa: CASSLGTGVNTIYF

v_call: TRBV28
d_call: NA
j_call: TRBJ1-3
cdr3_aa: CASRRNRGPGNTIYF

v_call: TRBV19
d_call: NA
j_call: TRBJ1-2
cdr3_aa: CASSILTESGGYTF

v_call: TRBV6-1
d_call: NA
j_call: TRBJ2-2
cdr3_aa: CASRPSATGELFF

v_call: TRBV28
d_call: NA
j_call: TRBJ1-2
cdr3_aa: CASSLPGAGYGYTF

v_call: TRBV7-3
d_call: NA
j_call: TRBJ2-1
cdr3_aa: CASSFGANEQFF

v_call: TRBV6-8
d_call: NA
j_call: TRBJ1-2
cdr3_aa: CAILHIVPPLGGYTF

v_call: TRBV20-1
d_call: NA
j_call: TRBJ2-5
cdr3_aa: CSARPGETQYF

v_call: TRBV6-6
d_call: NA
j_call: TRBJ1-3
cdr3_aa: CASSYDIPRSGNTIYF

v_call: TRBV11-3
d_call: TRBD2
j_call: TRBJ2-3
cdr3_aa: CASSAGGYTRADTQYF

v_call: TRBV6-1
d_call: NA
j_call: TRBJ2-7
cdr3_aa: CASKGRRDHYEQYF

v_call: TRBV28
d_call: TRBD1
j_call: TRBJ2-7
cdr3_aa: CASSLLDRGSEQYF

v_call: TRBV29-1
d_call: NA
j_call: TRBJ2-1
cdr3_aa: CSIERSGNEQFF

v_call: TRBV18
d_call: TRBD2
j_call: TRBJ2-7
cdr3_aa: CASSPRREISYEQYF

v_call: TRBV6-1
d_call: NA
j_call: TRBJ2-7
cdr3_aa: CASNRQGFSYEQYF

v_call: TRBV5-1
d_call: NA
j_call: TRBJ2-3
cdr3_aa: CASSLDTWTADTQYF